The 27 T cell receptor beta chains given below trace back to one sample, sequenced in a study of blood T cell repertoires in COVID-19. TCRdb keeps only in-frame clones here, not all; method: immunoSEQ multiplex PCR. The repertoire holds 110,000 or so clones, with roughly 70% as singletons. Material for sequencing was peripheral blood. The receptor set was obtained from a woman aged 40 to 50 with acute or convalescent COVID-19.

The gene calls are TRBV12-3 or TRBV12-4 and TRBJ1-1, with D uncertain. This CDR3 has 13 residues. Trimming shortened V by 1 base and J by 2 bases, and 5 bases separated the two germline ends. The CDR3: CASSLGHNTEAFF. The CDR3 DNA follows: TGTGCCAGCAGTTTAGGACATAACACTGAAGCTTTCTTT.

This clone was detected only once. The genes are TRBV6-2 or TRBV6-3 and TRBJ2-5; TRBD2 aligns across 7 bases. The CDR3 loop spans 15 amino acids. Germline V CDR1 and CDR2: MNHEY, SVGEGT. With 0 bases clipped from V and 1 base from J, the junction kept 2 bases outside the gene matches. The CDR3 coding sequence is TGTGCCAGCAGTTACTCGACTAGCCCCCAAGAGACCCAGTACTTC. It is translated as CASSYSTSPQETQYF.

The chain links TRBV24-1 to TRBJ2-7; tentative D call: TRBD1 (6 bases). V dropped 9 bases and J dropped 2 bases, with 13 bases sitting between them. Germline V gene lookup returns CDR1 KGHDR and CDR2 SFDVKD. The CDR3 contains 13 residues. The CDR3 spells CATSPRGTYEQYF. The CDR3 DNA is TGTGCCACCTCCCCGAGGGGGACCTACGAGCAGTACTTC.

The V gene is TRBV4-1, the J gene TRBJ1-6; 7 bases match TRBD1. CDR1 is MGHRA and CDR2 is YSYEKL in the germline V gene. V was pared by 1 base and J by 7 bases, with 4 bases of the junction left unmatched. The CDR3 totals 15 residues. The DNA of the CDR3 is TGCGCCAGCAGCCAAGTAAGGGGGCAGAATTCACCCCTCCACTTT. This codes for CASSQVRGQNSPLHF.

This chain uses TRBV28 with TRBJ1-3; D remains unclear. The length of the CDR3 is 13 residues. Germline lookup yields CDR1 MDHEN and CDR2 SYDVKM. V dropped 8 bases and J dropped 0 bases, with 8 bases sitting between them. CDR3 residues: CASHTGSGNTIYF. The DNA of the CDR3 is TGTGCCAGCCATACCGGCTCTGGAAACACCATATATTTT.

The chain recombines TRBV29-1 with TRBJ2-1; D might be TRBD1 (5 bases). Germline V gene sequence: CDR1 SQVTM, CDR2 ANQGSEA. V lost 1 base and J 9 bases, leaving 7 bases between the germline ends. This CDR3 region has 11 residues. CDR3 protein: CSVEVTVEQFF. The CDR3, as DNA: TGCAGCGTTGAAGTGACAGTTGAGCAGTTCTTC.

The chain links TRBV5-1 to TRBJ1-1; tentative D call: TRBD1 (6 bases). V lost 3 bases, J lost 2 bases, and 11 bases lay in between. Germline V gene sequence: CDR1 SGHRS, CDR2 YFSETQ. The CDR3 has 14 residues. The CDR3 DNA follows: TGCGCCAGCAGCTACGGACAGCTAAACACTGAAGCTTTCTTT. This encodes CASSYGQLNTEAFF.

This rearrangement joins TRBV6-5 to TRBJ2-7; tentatively, D is TRBD2 (6 bases). Germline V gene lookup returns CDR1 MNHEY and CDR2 SVGAGI. V was pared by 2 bases and J by 6 bases, with 14 bases between. CDR3 size: 14 residues. The CDR3 DNA is TGTGCCAGCAGTTACGGGGGGTCCCAGTTCGAGCAGTACTTC. Its protein product is CASSYGGSQFEQYF.

V usage is TRBV5-4 and J usage is TRBJ1-6; 7 nucleotides line up with TRBD1. CDR3 length equals 14 residues. V lost 5 bases, J lost 7 bases, and 6 bases stayed unmatched. CDR1 and CDR2 (germline): SGHNT, YYREEE (reference sequence). For the CDR3, the DNA is TGTGCCAGCAGGCCGGGACAGCCGAATTCACCCCTCCACTTT. Its protein is CASRPGQPNSPLHF.

The rearrangement links TRBV4-1 to TRBJ1-2, with 8 positions matching TRBD1. The CDR3 sequence is 15 residues long. Per the germline V gene, CDR1 is MGHRA and CDR2 is YSYEKL. The trim removed 5 bases at V and 7 bases at J, leaving 12 bases unmatched. The CDR3 DNA is TGCGCCAGCAGCGGACAGGGTTGGGTTGTCGGTGGCTACACCTTC. Translation gives CASSGQGWVVGGYTF.

The chain recombines TRBV10-3 with TRBJ1-2; TRBD1 agrees at 8 bases. Looked up from germline, CDR1 is ENHRY and CDR2 is SYGVKD. CDR3 length equals 16 residues. V shed 7 bases, J shed 4 bases, and the junction held 14 bases outside the gene matches. The CDR3 DNA is TGTGCCATCAACCCCGGGACAGGATCGGGGGGCTATGGCTACACCTTC. It codes for CAINPGTGSGGYGYTF.

This clone was found many times. The V and J genes are TRBV7-8 and TRBJ1-1, with 8 positions matching TRBD1. Germline CDR1 SGHVS, CDR2 FQNEAQ. The CDR3 length is 18 residues. Unmatched junction bases numbered 12, after V lost 2 bases and J lost 1 base. CDR3 region: CASSLRLQGDMKNTEAFF. DNA of the CDR3: TGTGCCAGCAGCTTACGGCTACAGGGGGACATGAAGAACACTGAAGCTTTCTTT.

This clone was recorded many times. The V and J genes are TRBV3-1 (or the pseudogene TRBV3-2) and TRBJ2-2, with 9 bases fitting TRBD1. Germline assignment: CDR1 LGHDT and CDR2 YNNKEL (reference sequence). J was trimmed by 3 bases and V by 1 base; bases with no gene match: 9. The CDR3 has 18 residues. The CDR3 loop is CASSQASGTGLYTGELFF. The CDR3 region has the DNA TGTGCCAGCAGCCAAGCCTCCGGGACAGGGTTATACACCGGGGAGCTGTTTTTT.

The genes are TRBV9 and TRBJ1-1; TRBD1 matches 8 bases. Germline lookup yields CDR1 SGDLS and CDR2 YYNGEE. The CDR3 consists of 14 residues. After removal of 3 bases from V and 4 bases from J, the junction contained 5 bases not matched to a gene. The CDR3 DNA sequence: TGTGCCAGCAGCGAGGGGACAGGACTCACTGAAGCTTTCTTT. Its protein is CASSEGTGLTEAFF.

V gene TRBV28 combines with J gene TRBJ1-2; 8 bases map to TRBD1. The V gene end was trimmed by 6 bases and the J gene end by 5 bases; junction bases not matched to a gene: 8. The CDR3 spans 14 residues. From germline, CDR1 is MDHEN and CDR2 SYDVKM. CDR3 coding DNA: TGTGCCAGCAGGGCACAGGGGGGCCCATATGGCTACACCTTC. This encodes CASRAQGGPYGYTF.

With respect to this clone: The same CDR3 also results from other DNA sequences found in this sample. This sequence joins TRBV5-1 and TRBJ2-1, with TRBD2 identical over 9 bases. The length of the CDR3 is 14 residues. Unmatched junction bases numbered 1, after V lost 2 bases and J lost 4 bases. CDR1 and CDR2 from the germline V gene are SGHRS and YFSETQ. CDR3 DNA sequence: TGCGCCAGCAGCTTAAGCGGGGGGTACAATGAGCAGTTCTTC. Encoded protein: CASSLSGGYNEQFF.

The rearrangement joins TRBV5-6 to TRBJ2-1; tentative D call: TRBD1 (6 bases). With 4 bases removed from V and 7 bases from J, the gap between germline ends came to 12 bases. The CDR3 extends over 13 amino acids. Germline-derived CDR1 and CDR2 are SGHDT and YYEEEE. CDR3 in DNA: TGTGCCAGCAGCAGGGACATCGGGAATGAGCAGTTCTTC. It codes for CASSRDIGNEQFF.

The genes are TRBV11-2 and TRBJ2-3; TRBD2 agrees at 10 bases. The CDR3 extends over 15 amino acids. The trim removed 5 bases at V and 3 bases at J, leaving 5 bases unmatched. Germline V gives CDR1 SGHAT, CDR2 FQNNGV. CDR3 coding DNA: TGTGCCAGCAGCACAAGCGGGGGGGCGACAGATACGCAGTATTTT. Its translation: CASSTSGGATDTQYF.

The rearrangement uses TRBV7-2 and TRBJ2-5; TRBD2 is a possible D gene (7 bases). The CDR3 extends over 13 amino acids. CDR1 is SGHTA and CDR2 is FQGNSA in the germline V gene. Between the trimmed V and J ends, which lost 1 base and 7 bases, there was a span of 10 bases. In DNA form, the CDR3 reads TGTGCCAGCAGCTTAGGGGGGGGCGGGACCCAGTACTTC. This encodes CASSLGGGGTQYF. The whole variable domain, remainder taken from reference TRBV7-2 and TRBJ2-5, is GAGVSQSPSNKVTEKGKDVELRCDPISGHTALYWYRQSLGQGLEFLIYFQGNSAPDKSGLPSDRFSAERTGGSVSTLTIQRTQQEDSAVYLCASSLGGGGTQYFGPGTRLLVL.

The V and J genes are TRBV11-2 and TRBJ2-1, with 11 bases fitting TRBD1. Germline V gene lookup returns CDR1 SGHAT and CDR2 FQNNGV. The CDR3 length is 15 residues. Trimming cost V 3 bases and J 8 bases; bases outside gene matches: 6. The CDR3, as DNA: TGTGCCAGCAGCTTGAGGACAGGGGGCATGTATGAGCAGTTCTTC. Amino acid sequence: CASSLRTGGMYEQFF. Together with reference TRBV11-2 and TRBJ2-1, the CDR3 gives the full variable domain: EAGVAQSPRYKIIEKRQSVAFWCNPISGHATLYWYQQILGQGPKLLIQFQNNGVVDDSQLPKDRFSAERLKGVDSTLKIQPAKLEDSAVYLCASSLRTGGMYEQFFGPGTRLTVL.

J is TRBJ1-6 and V is TRBV11-1; 7 bases align to TRBD1. Per germline, CDR1 SGHAT and CDR2 FQDESV (reference sequence). The CDR3 is made up of 14 amino acids. V lost 5 bases to trimming and J lost 6 bases; unmatched junction nucleotides: 4. CDR3 nucleotide sequence: TGTGCCAGCAGCATCCGGGACAGTAATTCACCCCTCCACTTT. Translated: CASSIRDSNSPLHF.

This clone has a handful of counts. The rearrangement links TRBV7-5 to TRBJ1-3; the table calls TRBD1, which could not be checked here. TRBV7-5 is a pseudogene. This CDR3 comprises 14 residues. This CDR3 is CVRSFFDRGSTIYF. Here the CDR3 DNA reads TGTGTCAGAAGCTTCTTCGACAGGGGTAGCACCATATATTTT.

The V and J genes are TRBV10-3 and TRBJ2-1; possibly TRBD2 for D (6 bases). V was trimmed by 3 bases and J by 9 bases, leaving 18 bases between them. Per germline, CDR1 ENHRY and CDR2 SYGVKD. This CDR3 is built from 15 residues. CDR3 nucleotide sequence: TGTGCCATCAGTGACGGGACTCGCGGCGGTGGTGAGCAGTTCTTC. As protein: CAISDGTRGGGEQFF.

This chain uses TRBV6-5 with TRBJ1-1; TRBD1 matches 8 bases. Germline V gene data show CDR1 as MNHEY and CDR2 as SVGAGI. The V segment lost 4 bases and the J segment 6 bases; nucleotides outside the gene matches: 4. The CDR3 has 13 residues. The CDR3 spells CASSSHRGSEAFF. Here the CDR3 DNA reads TGTGCCAGCAGTTCCCACAGGGGGTCTGAAGCTTTCTTT.

This clone has more than one count but fewer than ten. The CDR3 bases are TGTGCCAGCAGCCTAGGTCAGGTTGCGAACACCGGGGAGCTGTTTTTT. Translation: CASSLGQVANTGELFF. The rearrangement joins TRBV7-9 to TRBJ2-2; D call uncertain. The V gene's germline CDR1 is SEHNR and CDR2 FQNEAQ (reference sequence). The CDR3 runs to 16 residues. Trimming left V 5 bases short and J 0 bases short, with 13 bases between.

The rearrangement joins TRBV4-3 to TRBJ1-2, with TRBD1 as a possible D gene (5 bases). The CDR3 extends over 13 amino acids. The germline V gene encodes CDR1 LGHNA and CDR2 YSLEER. V was cut by 0 bases and J by 10 bases, with 12 bases left in between. CDR3 amino acids: CASSQDQGRDYTF. DNA of the CDR3: TGCGCCAGCAGCCAAGATCAGGGCAGGGACTACACCTTC.

The chain carries TRBV6-5 and TRBJ2-5; tentatively, D is TRBD2 (5 bases). The CDR3 runs 14 residues. Looked up from germline, CDR1 is MNHEY and CDR2 is SVGAGI. V dropped 7 bases and J dropped 5 bases, with 17 bases sitting between them. CDR3 sequence reads: CASIRVSGLETQYF. The CDR3 DNA is TGTGCCAGCATCCGCGTCTCGGGGTTGGAGACCCAGTACTTC.